This T cell receptor (beta chain) was observed in a study of blood T cell repertoires in COVID-19. Across the whole study: Collection of acute and convalescent COVID-19 samples took place in the United States, Italy and Spain. The cDNA or gDNA used as material had been derived from T cells, B-cell-depleted T cells, or PBMCs.

Original processing notes: Amplification from reference gene primers served as the basis for estimated nucleated cell counts. Profiling relied on immunoSEQ multiplex PCR, and the TCRdb table lists in-frame clones only, not all of them. The V and J calls and clone size come from that table; D and trimming were worked out from the DNA. The data show more than 95,000 clones, with roughly 85% seen just once and around 2.3% held by the top ten. Germline CDR1 SGHTS, CDR2 YDEGEE. Counting both end residues, the CDR3 totals 10 amino acids. A note on this clone: This likely comes from a read error, as the CDR3 has no conserved phenylalanine or tryptophan at its end. The limits of the CDR3 on the DNA are not certain, so only TCRdb's listed CDR3 is given.

The V gene is TRBV5-8, the J gene TRBJ2-3; the D call TRBD2 from the table was never checked on the DNA. Sample: peripheral blood. The sequence derives from a young man with acute or convalescent COVID-19. The CDR3 reads CASSRRVTWS.